These 10 T cell receptor beta chains originate from one sample sequenced in a study of cytomegalovirus exposure and HLA in healthy donors. In the PCR, 60 Vbeta and 13 Jbeta primers were used. Produced via immunoSEQ multiplex PCR; TCRdb's table is partial and in-frame only. Of roughly 190,000 clones in the sample, 70% to 80% are singletons; the top ten hold about 2%. The sequenced sample consisted of PBMCs. The receptors were gathered from a woman aged 45-65 years in good health and CMV-seronegative.

This sequence joins TRBV7-8 and TRBJ1-4; no clear D gene. Trimming stripped 5 bases from V and 0 bases from J, with 16 bases between. Germline V gene data show CDR1 as SGHVS and CDR2 as FQNEAQ. The CDR3 extends over 17 amino acids. The CDR3 bases are TGTGCCAGCAGCCCTTCCAGACTGCGACCAACTAATGAAAAACTGTTTTTT. It yields the protein CASSPSRLRPTNEKLFF. Variable domain in full (rest from reference TRBV7-8 and TRBJ1-4): GAGVSQSPRYKVAKRGQDVALRCDPISGHVSLFWYQQALGQGPEFLTYFQNEAQLDKSGLPSDRFFAERPEGSVSTLKIQRTQQEDSAVYLCASSPSRLRPTNEKLFFGSGTQLSVL.

The chain uses TRBV30 and TRBJ2-7; possibly TRBD2 for D (5 bases). Germline CDR1 reads GTSNPN; CDR2 reads SVGIG (reference sequence). V lost 0 bases and J lost 0, with 18 bases in between. CDR3 size: 17 residues. DNA for the CDR3: TGTGCCTGGAGTGTACTTTGGGCGGGTTCCAGCTCCTACGAGCAGTACTTC. It codes for CAWSVLWAGSSSYEQYF.

This clone was observed a handful of times. The J gene is TRBJ1-3, the V gene TRBV9, with unresolved D. Germline V gene data show CDR1 as SGDLS and CDR2 as YYNGEE. The CDR3 has 16 amino acids. V was shortened by 3 bases and J by 2 bases, with 15 bases between the two germline ends. The CDR3 bases are TGTGCCAGCAGCGGCAACGGGGTCATAGCTGGAAACACCATATATTTT. Its translation is CASSGNGVIAGNTIYF.

The CDR3 nucleotides read TGTGCCAGCAGCCAAGTCGGCGGGAGGGCCGTTGGGGAGCTGTTTTTT. It yields the protein CASSQVGGRAVGELFF. The rearrangement joins TRBV4-2 to TRBJ2-2; 9 bases agree with TRBD2. The CDR3 sequence is 16 residues long. Germline CDR1 is LGHNA and CDR2 is YNFKEQ. J gave up 8 bases and V 1 base, and 8 bases lay outside the gene matches.

This chain uses TRBV15 with TRBJ1-1; 8 positions match TRBD1. This CDR3 is 15 amino acids long. Trimming took 4 bases from V and 2 from J; bases not matched to a gene: 6. Germline-derived CDR1 and CDR2 are LNHNV and YYDKDF (reference sequence). This CDR3 reads CATSTNRGSNTEAFF. The DNA of the CDR3 is TGTGCCACCAGCACAAACAGGGGGAGCAACACTGAAGCTTTCTTT.

The DNA of the CDR3 is TGTGCCAGCAGCGTAGCTATGGCGGGGGGACAGTATTTT. Translation: CASSVAMAGGQYF. The rearrangement links TRBV9 to TRBJ2-3; 8 positions match TRBD2. The CDR3 contains 13 residues. The V gene's germline CDR1 is SGDLS and CDR2 YYNGEE. V dropped 0 bases and J dropped 12; count of bases not matched to a gene: 6.

V gene TRBV11-2 combines with J gene TRBJ2-3; 10 bases are a match to TRBD1. V shed 4 bases, J shed 5 bases, and the junction held 6 bases outside the gene matches. Germline V gives CDR1 SGHAT, CDR2 FQNNGV. This CDR3 has 15 residues. In DNA form, the CDR3 reads TGTGCCAGCAGCTCACTGACAGGGGGCGTAGATACGCAGTATTTT. Its protein product is CASSSLTGGVDTQYF.

V usage is TRBV4-3 and J usage is TRBJ2-7, with a tentative D call TRBD1 (6 bases). V was clipped by 0 bases and J by 3 bases, with 9 bases between them. There are 14 residues in the CDR3. CDR1 and CDR2 (germline): LGHNA, YSLEER. Written as DNA, the CDR3 is TGCGCCAGCAGCCAAGAGGGCAGGGGCTACGAGCAGTACTTC. This encodes CASSQEGRGYEQYF.

The J gene is TRBJ1-1, the V gene TRBV2; TRBD1 agrees at 7 bases. This CDR3 contains 10 residues. In germline, CDR1 is SNHLY, CDR2 FYNNEI. The trim removed 10 bases at V and 8 bases at J, leaving 4 bases unmatched. The CDR3 spells CATGQREAFF. In nucleotides, the CDR3 is TGTGCCACGGGACAGAGAGAAGCTTTCTTT.

The chain carries TRBV28 and TRBJ1-1; the D is unclear. Germline V gene lookup returns CDR1 MDHEN and CDR2 SYDVKM. CDR3 length: 13 amino acids. Between the trimmed V and J ends, which lost 2 bases and 1 base, there was a span of 5 bases. The CDR3 DNA sequence: TGTGCCAGCAGTTTAACTTCGAACACTGAAGCTTTCTTT. Translating it yields CASSLTSNTEAFF.